This T cell receptor beta chain was recovered during a study of identical twins. General study points: Twins shared out-of-frame alpha sequences with excess low generation probability. Invariant T cells like MAIT and iNKT could partly confound the zero-insertion analyses. The more abundant beta clonotypes in cord blood had fewer insertions, and memory repertoires did not show this.

Template switching supplied a universal primer site; unique molecular identifiers were carried on the cDNA. TCRdb reprocessed the 5' RACE reads via MiXCR and lists one record per CDR3 protein. The sample consists of hundreds of thousands of distinct CDR3 sequences, approximately 13% of them appearing once. V lost 3 bases and J lost 4, with 7 bases in between. This CDR3 contains 13 residues. This clonotype was observed at least ten times. What it binds is unknown. These data were likewise used in another study, on yellow fever vaccine responses in identical twins.

The sample consisted of PBMCs. The source of this sequence is a woman aged 18 to 35 in good health. The V gene is TRBV12-3 or TRBV12-4, the J gene TRBJ2-4, with D hard to call. This chain's CDR3 is CASSFNGKNIQYF. The CDR3 region has the DNA TGTGCCAGCAGTTTTAACGGGAAAAACATTCAGTACTTC.